This T cell receptor beta chain stems from a study of follicular helper T cells after annual influenza vaccination. About the study: Sampling occurred days 0, 7 and 28 after each influenza vaccination.

V was trimmed by 3 bases and J by 5 bases, leaving 7 bases between them. Per germline, CDR1 SEHNR and CDR2 FQNEAQ (reference sequence). There are 13 residues in the CDR3. A single count supports this clone. Its specificity is not known. Clones were read by immunoSEQ multiplex PCR, and TCRdb kept only the in-frame ones, dropping some. This table holds some 10,000 clones, 81% found once. Time point denoted: 2015-2016 season, pre-vaccination. Cells are cTfh (non-naive CD4+CXCR5+PD-1+), split by ICOS and CD38 into double-positive or double-negative. Overall study results and limits: Just roughly 9.5-23% of cells analyzed had recovered productive TCRB sequences.

The specimen comprised CXCR5+ CD38- circulating T follicular helper cells from blood, sampled on the day of influenza vaccination. The subset: circulating Tfh, non-naive CD4+CXCR5+PD-1+ (ICOS+CD38+ or ICOS-CD38-). This receptor was obtained from an adult who received the influenza vaccine. The chain recombines TRBV7-9 with TRBJ2-2; no definite D call. CDR3: CASSLLGTGELFF. The CDR3 coding sequence is TGTGCCAGCAGCTTGCTGGGAACCGGGGAGCTGTTTTTT.